The clone carrying this T cell receptor beta chain appeared many times. Its antigen is as yet unknown. The CDR3 is 13 amino acids. The V end was cut by 5 bases, the J end by 4 bases, with 9 bases between. The data derive from a study of prognosis after radiotherapy for stage I lung cancer. Study summary: Subsequent to radiotherapy, distant metastatic disease emerged in several patients (median roughly seven months), whereas roughly 14 exhibited no significant progression.

The genomic DNA TCR beta CDR3 region underwent two rounds of multiplex PCR. First-round PCR employed TRBV- and TRBJ-specific primers for each gene. Universal primers drove the second round of PCR amplification. TCRdb itself ran the multiplex PCR reads through MiXCR, one entry per CDR3 protein. This sample has some 20,000 distinct CDR3 sequences; 35% to 50% occur once, and the top ten carry about 56%. Study-wide results and caveats: The question of whether the expanded TCR clones were tumor-specific was not determined.

Sequences were derived from PBMCs, sampled before or after stereotactic body radiation therapy (not recorded which). V usage is TRBV12-3 or TRBV12-4 and J usage is TRBJ2-1; a possible D gene is TRBD1 (5 bases). The sequence derives from a donor over 45 with non-small cell lung cancer. This CDR3 reads CASSTTVYNEQFF. The CDR3, as DNA: TGTGCCAGCAGTACGACAGTTTACAATGAGCAGTTCTTC.